The 5 T cell receptor beta chains below were found in one sample sequenced in a study of blood T cell repertoires in COVID-19. Only in-frame clones appear in the TCRdb table, and some are missing; sequencing was by immunoSEQ multiplex PCR. The sample lists tens of thousands of clones; 75% to 90% were seen once. Sequenced material: peripheral blood. Receptor source: a man older than 75 with acute or convalescent COVID-19.

J is TRBJ2-2 and V is TRBV10-2, with TRBD2 matching over 8 bases. Losses at the gene ends were 9 bases for V and 6 bases for J; bases not matched to a gene: 9. The CDR3 totals 14 residues. The germline V gene has CDR1 WSHSY and CDR2 SAAADI. The CDR3 DNA follows: TGCGCCAGTACCGGGACTAGTACGTCCGGGGAGCTGTTTTTT. Translating it yields CASTGTSTSGELFF.

CDR3 sequence (DNA): TGTGCCAGCAGCCCCAGGGGTGGCACTGAAGCTTTCTTT. It translates to CASSPRGGTEAFF. This chain uses TRBV13 with TRBJ1-1; TRBD1 might be the D (6 bases). Germline values: CDR1 PRHDT, CDR2 FYEKMQ (reference sequence). Trimming cost V 5 bases and J 4 bases, with 11 bases left between them. The CDR3 runs to 13 residues.

CDR3 residues: CASSNAGGFYGYTF. In DNA, the CDR3 is TGTGCCAGCAGTAATGCAGGGGGCTTTTATGGCTACACCTTC. The chain uses TRBV28 and TRBJ1-2; 8 bases are a match to TRBD1. This CDR3 has 14 amino acids. Germline values: CDR1 MDHEN, CDR2 SYDVKM. After removal of 5 bases from V and 5 bases from J, the junction contained 7 bases not matched to a gene.

The CDR3: CASSLDGGRAGELFF. DNA for the CDR3: TGCGCCAGCAGCTTGGACGGGGGGAGAGCCGGGGAGCTGTTTTTT. The V and J genes are TRBV5-1 and TRBJ2-2; 7 bases align to TRBD2. With V trimmed by 0 bases and J by 6 bases, 5 bases remained unmatched. Germline CDR1 is SGHRS and CDR2 is YFSETQ. The CDR3 has 15 residues.

V gene TRBV29-1 combines with J gene TRBJ1-3, with 7 bases lining up with TRBD1. Trimming took 4 bases from V and 1 from J; bases not matched to a gene: 4. Germline V gene data show CDR1 as SQVTM and CDR2 as ANQGSEA. The CDR3 has 14 amino acids. CDR3 region: CSVAPGQSGNTIYF. The CDR3 DNA is TGCAGCGTTGCGCCGGGACAGTCTGGAAACACCATATATTTT.